The rows below give T cell receptor beta chains drawn from one sample of a study of blood T cell repertoires in COVID-19. Some clones are missing from TCRdb's copy, which holds only in-frame ones; the method was immunoSEQ multiplex PCR. The sample lists tens of thousands of clones; approximately 85% were seen once. Sequenced input: peripheral blood. The source is a man aged 45-65 years with acute or convalescent COVID-19. The CDR3 runs from the conserved cysteine through the conserved F or W. D genes are given only for firm matches. For some rows the clone size is stated as once, few or many, or as a class when expanded; others skip it.

size,D,J,V,DNA,CDR3
NA,NA,TRBJ1-2,TRBV5-1,TGCGCCAGCAGCGAACAGGGTAACTATGGCTACACCTTC,CASSEQGNYGYTF
NA,NA,TRBJ2-4,TRBV25-1,TGTGCCAGCAGTGAGACAGTGTGGGCCAAAAACATTCAGTACTTC,CASSETVWAKNIQYF
NA,TRBD2,TRBJ2-4,TRBV19,TGTGCCAGTAGTATTCAGACGACTAGCTATATAAACATTCAGTACTTC,CASSIQTTSYINIQYF
once,TRBD2,TRBJ2-1,TRBV6-4,TGTGCCAGCAGTGACTCCGGGGGGGCCTACAATGAGCAGTTCTTC,CASSDSGGAYNEQFF
many,NA,TRBJ1-4,TRBV9,TGTGCCAGCAGCGTCGCCCGAGCCGGTTATGAAGAACTGTTTTTT,CASSVARAGYEELFF
NA,TRBD1,TRBJ1-4,TRBV30,TGTGCCTGGAGAGGACCGACAGGGCCGAATGAAAAACTGTTTTTT,CAWRGPTGPNEKLFF
NA,NA,TRBJ2-2,TRBV5-8,TGTGCCAGCAGCCGTCAGGGATGGGGAACCGCGCGTACCGGGGAGCTGTTTTTT,CASSRQGWGTARTGELFF
NA,TRBD1,TRBJ1-2,TRBV4-1,TGCGCCAGCAGCCCAGGACAGGGGTCCAACTATGGCTACACCTTC,CASSPGQGSNYGYTF
NA,TRBD1,TRBJ2-1,TRBV4-1,TGCGCCAGCAGCCGTGACAGGGTTAATGAGCAGTTCTTC,CASSRDRVNEQFF
NA,NA,TRBJ1-2,TRBV2,TGTGCCAGCAGAAGGATGGACAGTAACTATGGCTACACCTTC,CASRRMDSNYGYTF
NA,TRBD2,TRBJ2-1,TRBV9,TGTGCCAGCAGCGTAGAGTCGAGTAGCGGGCCCTACAATGAGCAGTTCTTC,CASSVESSSGPYNEQFF
NA,NA,TRBJ1-6,TRBV3-1/TRBV3-2,TGTGCCAGCAGCCCAAGCGAAAGTTATAATTCACCCCTCCACTTT,CASSPSESYNSPLHF
NA,NA,TRBJ2-1,TRBV7-2,TGTGCCAGCAGCTTAGCTCGGGGTTGGAGCGCTGAGCAGTTCTTC,CASSLARGWSAEQFF
NA,TRBD1,TRBJ2-2,TRBV5-6,TGTGCCAGCAGTCCCACAGGGGGCATCGGGGAGCTGTTTTTT,CASSPTGGIGELFF
NA,NA,TRBJ1-1,TRBV28,TGTGCCAGCAGTTTCGGTTGGGGCCAGGGAAAGTTCACTGAAGCTTTCTTT,CASSFGWGQGKFTEAFF
NA,TRBD2,TRBJ2-2,TRBV4-1,TGCGCCAGCAGCCAAGTGGCGGGGGGGCTTCAGGAGCTGTTTTTT,CASSQVAGGLQELFF
once,NA,TRBJ2-5,TRBV18,TGTGCCAGCTCACCATACCCCGCAGGGGAAGAGACCCAGTACTTC,CASSPYPAGEETQYF
NA,NA,TRBJ1-5,TRBV5-6,TGTGCCAGCAGCACCGAAACACAGCCCCAGCATTTT,CASSTETQPQHF
NA,NA,TRBJ1-3,TRBV25-1,TGTGCCAGCAGTGCGGGCTCTGGAAACACCATATATTTT,CASSAGSGNTIYF
NA,NA,TRBJ1-1,TRBV21-1,TGTGCCAGCCCTAACAGGAAGAACACTGAAGCTTTCTTT,CASPNRKNTEAFF
once,NA,TRBJ1-5,TRBV3-1/TRBV3-2,TGTGCCAGCAGCCAAGAATTTCCGGGTAATAGCAATCAGCCCCAGCATTTT,CASSQEFPGNSNQPQHF
NA,NA,TRBJ2-6,TRBV5-5,TGTGCCAGCAGTTCACAGTTCTCTGGGGCCAACGTCCTGACTTTC,CASSSQFSGANVLTF
once,TRBD2,TRBJ2-5,TRBV6-5,TGTGCCAGCAGCCCCGGGACTAGCGGATTTAAAGAGTACTTC,CASSPGTSGFKEYF
NA,TRBD1,TRBJ1-4,TRBV18,TGTGCCAGCTCACCATCTCAACAGGGGGCGGAAAAACTGTTTTTT,CASSPSQQGAEKLFF
NA,TRBD1,TRBJ1-1,TRBV29-1,TGCAGCGTTGAAGATCTGAGGGGGCCGGGTACTGAAGCTTTCTTT,CSVEDLRGPGTEAFF
NA,TRBD1,TRBJ2-1,TRBV2,TGTGCCAGCCGCAGACAGGGGGGCTCCCGTGAGCAGTTCTTC,CASRRQGGSREQFF
NA,TRBD2,TRBJ2-3,TRBV5-4,TGTGCCAGCAGCTTGGCCGGGACTACCACAGATACGCAGTATTTT,CASSLAGTTTDTQYF
NA,TRBD1,TRBJ1-1,TRBV6-5,TGTGCCAGCAGCGGACAGGGCGGGTACACTGAAGCTTTCTTT,CASSGQGGYTEAFF
NA,NA,TRBJ1-4,TRBV10-3,TGTGCCATCAGTGAGTCGAAAGGGGCTGGCGAAAAACTGTTTTTT,CAISESKGAGEKLFF
NA,NA,TRBJ1-1,TRBV7-9,TGTGCCAGCAGCTCCGAACGAGCCCTACTGAACACTGAAGCTTTCTTT,CASSSERALLNTEAFF
NA,NA,TRBJ2-2,TRBV7-8,TGTGCCAGCAGCTTAGCGTACCAACAGGGGAACACCGGGGAGCTGTTTTTT,CASSLAYQQGNTGELFF
NA,NA,TRBJ1-1,TRBV27,TGTGCCAGCAGTTCGGTGAACACTGAAGCTTTCTTT,CASSSVNTEAFF
NA,TRBD2,TRBJ2-1,TRBV15,TGTGCCACCAGCAGAGATCCCCTAGCGGGTGATCGCAATGAGCAGTTCTTC,CATSRDPLAGDRNEQFF
NA,TRBD1,TRBJ2-1,TRBV15,TGTGCCACCAGTCGGACAGGGAGCTCCTACAATGAGCAGTTCTTC,CATSRTGSSYNEQFF
NA,TRBD1,TRBJ2-1,TRBV4-1,TGCGCCAGCAGCCAGGGGGGACAGGGAAGGAATGAGCAGTTCTTC,CASSQGGQGRNEQFF
NA,NA,TRBJ2-7,TRBV6-1,TGTGCCAGCAGTGAAAGAGGGCCTACCTACGAGCAGTACTTC,CASSERGPTYEQYF
NA,NA,TRBJ1-5,TRBV11-2,TGTGCCAGCAGCTCCCACGACAGTGGCAATCAGCCCCAGCATTTT,CASSSHDSGNQPQHF
NA,NA,TRBJ2-2,TRBV5-1,TGCGCCAGCAGCCCAGGACAGAACACCGGGGAGCTGTTTTTT,CASSPGQNTGELFF
NA,TRBD1,TRBJ1-2,TRBV9,TGTGCCAGCAGTTTTAACCGGGACAGGGGTGCCTATGGCTACACCTTC,CASSFNRDRGAYGYTF
NA,NA,TRBJ1-5,TRBV5-1,TGCGCCAGCAGCTTGGGGGGGGATCAGCCCCAGCATTTT,CASSLGGDQPQHF
NA,TRBD1,TRBJ1-2,TRBV30,TGTGCCTGGAGTGTAAAGGGGGCAGAGAGCTATGGCTACACCTTC,CAWSVKGAESYGYTF
NA,NA,TRBJ1-5,TRBV24-1,TGTGCCACCACGGGGGATAGCAATCAGCCCCAGCATTTT,CATTGDSNQPQHF
NA,TRBD1,TRBJ1-6,TRBV6-5,TGTGCCAGCAGTTTATCCGGGACAGGGGGAACTTCACCCCTCCACTTT,CASSLSGTGGTSPLHF
once,TRBD1,TRBJ1-6,TRBV14,TGTGCCAGCAGCCAGGCTCAGGGGGATTCACCCCTCCACTTT,CASSQAQGDSPLHF
NA,NA,TRBJ1-4,TRBV4-2,TGTGCCAGCAGCCAAACCCAGGGGAAGGACGAAAAACTGTTTTTT,CASSQTQGKDEKLFF
NA,TRBD1,TRBJ2-1,TRBV27,TGTGCCAGCAGTCCGGACAGGGATCATAATGAGCAGTTCTTC,CASSPDRDHNEQFF
once,NA,TRBJ1-1,TRBV6-6,TGTGCCAGCACCCCGGGGGGGGGATTTGACACTGAAGCTTTCTTT,CASTPGGGFDTEAFF
NA,NA,TRBJ2-2,TRBV29-1,TGCAGCGTGAGGGTGGAAGCGAACACCGGGGAGCTGTTTTTT,CSVRVEANTGELFF
NA,TRBD1,TRBJ2-3,TRBV18,TGTGCCAGCTCACCGGGGACAGGGAGGCTCACAGATACGCAGTATTTT,CASSPGTGRLTDTQYF
once,TRBD2,TRBJ2-5,TRBV5-1,TGCGCCAGCAGCCCCGGGGGGGCTGAAGAGACCCAGTACTTC,CASSPGGAEETQYF
few,TRBD1,TRBJ2-5,TRBV12-5,TGTGCTAGTGGAACCGGGACAGGGGTTCAGGAGACCCAGTACTTC,CASGTGTGVQETQYF
NA,TRBD1,TRBJ1-1,TRBV3-1/TRBV3-2,TGTGCCAGCAGCCTTCAGGGGGCCACTGAAGCTTTCTTT,CASSLQGATEAFF
NA,TRBD1,TRBJ1-6,TRBV5-1,TGCGCCAGCCAACCTCGACAGGGACATAATTCACCCCTCCACTTT,CASQPRQGHNSPLHF
NA,NA,TRBJ2-5,TRBV27,TGTGCCAGCAGTTCCCCAGGGTCAACAGAGACCCAGTACTTC,CASSSPGSTETQYF
once,TRBD1,TRBJ1-6,TRBV7-3,TGTGCCAGCAGCTTGGGACAGGGCTCACCCCTCCACTTT,CASSLGQGSPLHF
once,TRBD1,TRBJ2-7,TRBV28,TGTGCCAGCAGTATACGGACAGGGAGGAGCTCCTACGAGCAGTACTTC,CASSIRTGRSSYEQYF
NA,NA,TRBJ1-1,TRBV7-2,TGTGCCAGCAGCTTACGCAGGAACACTGAAGCTTTCTTT,CASSLRRNTEAFF
once,TRBD1,TRBJ1-5,TRBV10-2,TGCGCCAGCACCGGACAGGGCAGCAATCAGCCCCAGCATTTT,CASTGQGSNQPQHF